This T cell receptor (beta chain) was sequenced for a study of cytomegalovirus exposure and HLA in healthy donors. This clone appeared once. The antigen remains unidentified. The same CDR3 can be traced to other DNA sequences in this sample. Study observations and caveats: Later analysis identified about 18,000 TCR beta sequences associated with HLA alleles, using a false discovery rate threshold of 0.05. Apart from CMV serostatus, no immune exposure information was available.

13 Jbeta primers and 60 Vbeta primers were used for the PCR. Clones were sequenced by immunoSEQ multiplex PCR, and TCRdb holds only the in-frame ones, with some missing. The sample holds 150,000 or so clones, 60% to 85% seen once. This CDR3 is built from 14 residues. CDR1 and CDR2 from the germline V gene are MNHNS and SASEGT. Trimming removed 7 bases at V and 1 base at J, with 12 bases between. The chain combines TRBV6-1 with TRBJ2-3, with a tentative D call TRBD1 (5 bases). This TCR was recovered from a man aged 40-49 years in good health and CMV-seropositive. Input material: PBMCs. CDR3 in DNA: TGTGCCAGCACTACAGGTGTTGGCACAGATACGCAGTATTTT. This encodes CASTTGVGTDTQYF.